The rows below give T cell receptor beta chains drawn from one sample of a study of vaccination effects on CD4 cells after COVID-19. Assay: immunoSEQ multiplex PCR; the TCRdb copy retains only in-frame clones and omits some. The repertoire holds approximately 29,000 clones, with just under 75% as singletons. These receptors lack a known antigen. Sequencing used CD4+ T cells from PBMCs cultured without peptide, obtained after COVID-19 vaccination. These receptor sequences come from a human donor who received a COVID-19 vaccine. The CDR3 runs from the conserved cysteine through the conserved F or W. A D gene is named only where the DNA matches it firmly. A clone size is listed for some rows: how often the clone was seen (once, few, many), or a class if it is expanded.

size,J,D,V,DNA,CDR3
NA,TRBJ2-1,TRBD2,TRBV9,TGTGCCAGCAGCGCAACTAGCGGGGGATACAATGAGCAGTTCTTC,CASSATSGGYNEQFF
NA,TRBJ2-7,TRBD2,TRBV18,TGTGCCAGCTCCCTTAAGGGCGGGGGTGAGCAGTACTTC,CASSLKGGGEQYF
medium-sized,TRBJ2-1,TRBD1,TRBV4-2,TGTGCCAGCAGCCAGGACAGGGCTTACAATGAGCAGTTCTTC,CASSQDRAYNEQFF
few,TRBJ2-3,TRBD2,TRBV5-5,TGTGCCAGCAGCTTGCGGACGGGAGGGCCCTCCACAGATACGCAGTATTTT,CASSLRTGGPSTDTQYF
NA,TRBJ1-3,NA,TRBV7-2,TGTGCCAGCAGGCCCTCCGGGACGGTCTCTGGAAACACCATATATTTT,CASRPSGTVSGNTIYF
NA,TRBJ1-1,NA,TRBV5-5,TGTGCCAGCAGCTTCGTAGGTCAGGCGAAGAACACTGAAGCTTTCTTT,CASSFVGQAKNTEAFF
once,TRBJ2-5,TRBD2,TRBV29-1,TGCAGCGCCCGTTCGGGACTAGCGGTACAAGAGACCCAGTACTTC,CSARSGLAVQETQYF
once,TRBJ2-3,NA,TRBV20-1,TGCAGTGCTAAACAGGGAGATACGCAGTATTTT,CSAKQGDTQYF
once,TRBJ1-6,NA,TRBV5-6,TGTGCCAGCAGCTTGACCCGGGGATCGGGTAATTCACCCCTCCACTTT,CASSLTRGSGNSPLHF
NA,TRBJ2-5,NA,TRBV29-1,TGCAGCGTTGCCCGGTACCAAGAGACCCAGTACTTC,CSVARYQETQYF
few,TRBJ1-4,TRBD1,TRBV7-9,TGTGCCAGCAGTTCCGGACAGGGGCGAGAAAAACTGTTTTTT,CASSSGQGREKLFF
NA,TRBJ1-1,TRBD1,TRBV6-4,TGTGCCAGCAGTGCATACGGGACAGGGACTGAAGCTTTCTTT,CASSAYGTGTEAFF